This T cell receptor beta chain was captured by sequencing in a study of cytomegalovirus exposure and HLA in healthy donors. Study conclusions and caveats: Generally TCR sequences proved uncommon, though certain public TCRs appeared in numerous donors. Likely technical artifact: a cluster of highly shared sequence variants. High specificity and sensitivity for cytomegalovirus status were reported for the classifier.

The germline CDR1 and CDR2 sequences are SGHTA and FQGNSA. V was shortened by 4 bases and J by 0 bases, with 7 bases between the two germline ends. This CDR3 contains 13 residues. This clone was seen a few times. The target antigen is unknown. The PCR contained 60 Vbeta and 13 Jbeta primers. Produced via immunoSEQ multiplex PCR; TCRdb's table is partial and in-frame only. This sample has 75,000 to 100,000 clones, with less than 8% found just once. The material sequenced was PBMCs. The receptor was derived from a man in his fifties in good health and CMV-seronegative. This chain joins TRBV7-2 and TRBJ2-7; D is ambiguous. CDR3 loop: CASSSRSSYEQYF. As DNA, the CDR3 is TGTGCCAGCAGCTCGCGGTCCTCCTACGAGCAGTACTTC.